This T cell receptor beta chain was sequenced during a study of graft-versus-host responses after intestinal transplantation listed by TCRdb under 2021. Looking at the study overall: The transplants that recipients got were multivisceral, liver-intestinal, or isolated intestinal. All recipients received anti-thymocyte globulin induction followed by maintenance tacrolimus and steroids for around 3 years. After intestinal transplantation, graft-versus-host and host-versus-graft alloreactive T cell clones in the graft, circulation and bone marrow were tracked using bulk TCR-beta CDR3 sequencing. Alloreactive clones were identified by sequencing pre-transplant mixed lymphocyte reaction products and comparing these products with unstimulated pre-transplant donor and recipient T cells. Of the 20 to 30 intestinal transplant recipients enrolled in the cohort, one of whom was a retransplant, 3 patients without pretransplant specimens were excluded. A peak of at least 4% donor T cells among recipient peripheral blood mononuclear cells was the definition used for donor T cell macrochimerism. Rather than being sequenced by the commercial service, samples from a few later patients were sequenced in-house on an Illumina MiSeq and processed with MiXCR.

What the study reported, not specific to this receptor: The conclusions were limited by the relatively low number and heterogeneity of the intestinal transplant patients. GvH clones were detected in recipient bone marrow, and some of these GvH clones were observed earlier in ileal mucosa or blood, consistent with an intestinal mucosal origin. Early after transplant, peak levels of circulating GvH clones were associated with declines in HvG clones. In the allografts of patients with donor T cell macrochimerism, GvH to HvG T cell clonal ratios were high.

In the germline V gene, CDR1 corresponds to SGHRS and CDR2 to YFSETQ. V is shortened by 3 bases, J by 7 bases, and the region joining them spans 14 bases. There are 13 amino acids in the CDR3, from cysteine to phenylalanine inclusive. Just the 39-base CDR3 DNA is kept, in frame starting at base 1. To note about this clone: Its antigen remains undetermined. One base away there is no much larger clone; base qualities are not given.

The library was generated by the immunoSEQ multiplex PCR assay. For most patients, genomic DNA was isolated with the Qiagen DNeasy Blood and Tissue Kit and sent frozen to Adaptive Biotechnologies for TCR sequencing. Adaptive Biotechnologies carried out high-throughput TCR-beta CDR3 sequencing of genomic DNA for most patients. As for the authors' bioinformatics: TCR sequencing data for around 20 patients were retrieved from Adaptive's ImmunoSEQ software; a few other patients were processed with MiXCR and VDJtools. To correct CD4 versus CD8 sorting errors, sequences present in both subsets at a frequency ratio below 5:1 were removed. CDR3 nucleotide sequences shared by donor and recipient were removed because the origin of these sequences could not be assigned. To be classed as alloreactive, a clone needed at least 2-fold expansion over unstimulated cells and a minimum CFSE-low frequency of 0.002% (template counts) or 0.001% (read counts). Mappable clones were those detected in sequenced pre-transplant spleen, lymph node, or MLR CFSE-low populations of the donor or recipient. The cumulative frequency of alloreactive clones was calculated as a percentage of all sequences, weighted by copy number. This immuneACCESS table, as held by TCRdb, lists in-frame sequences with V and J called but not all clones. Of the missing ones, under half trace to an unresolved V gene in checked studies; the others have no known cause. V and J calls and clone size are given by that table; D and trimming were obtained from the DNA. The sample includes under 150,000 clones, with approximately 92% observed a single time. The ten largest make up more than 0.1% of the sample.

The intended sense of this specimen's time point label: cells obtained before transplantation from donor or recipient. CD3+CD4+ and CD3+CD8+ populations were FACS-sorted from unstimulated pre-transplant donor and recipient cells taken from spleen or lymph nodes. The receptor chain draws on TRBV5-1 and TRBJ2-7; TRBD1 is a weak D gene call, 6 bases matching. The sequence derives from a human donor who received an intestinal transplant. The sequencing used unstimulated CD4+ T cells sorted from spleen or lymph node cells, collected before intestinal transplant. The DNA sequence is TGCGCCAGCAGCTCGGACCGAAGGGGGGAGCAGTACTTC. Its product reads: CASSSDRRGEQYF.